These 10 T cell receptor beta chains were all obtained from the same sample, sequenced in a study of T cells after yellow fever vaccination. Each CDR3 protein gets one entry after TCRdb re-called the 5' RACE reads with MiXCR. The table has some 320,000 distinct CDR3 sequences, about 10% seen once. Sequenced here: CD4+ T cells sorted from PBMCs, sampled 45 days after the yellow fever booster vaccination. Receptors were obtained from a young man who received the YFV17D yellow fever vaccine.

This clonotype was recorded at least ten times. The V call is TRBV12-3 or TRBV12-4, the J call TRBJ1-1; D remains ambiguous. CDR3 length equals 12 residues. Trimming took off 8 bases at V and 1 base at J, with 8 bases between the two ends. The CDR3 region has the DNA TGTGCCAGCTCCCATCCGAACACTGAAGCTTTCTTT. It translates to CASSHPNTEAFF.

Only a few counts were recorded for this clonotype. The chain combines TRBV7-2 with TRBJ1-2; D not resolved. The CDR3 is 14 amino acids. V was clipped by 7 bases and J by 8 bases, with 20 bases between them. Germline V gene data show CDR1 as SGHTA and CDR2 as FQGNSA. The CDR3 DNA sequence: TGTGCCAGCAATCTCGTAGGGAGAGGAAGAGGCTACACCTTC. Residues: CASNLVGRGRGYTF.

The V gene is TRBV19, the J gene TRBJ2-2; 9 nucleotides agree with TRBD2. The CDR3 consists of 15 residues. The V and J ends lost 2 bases and 6 bases, in that order; junction bases with no gene match: 4. CDR1 and CDR2 from the germline V gene are LNHDA and SQIVND (reference sequence). The CDR3 loop reads CASSILAGGPGELFF. CDR3 sequence (DNA): TGTGCCAGTAGTATATTGGCGGGGGGGCCCGGGGAGCTGTTTTTT.

The rearrangement joins TRBV6-2 or TRBV6-3 to TRBJ1-5, with 9 nucleotides matching TRBD1. Germline loops: CDR1 MNHEY, CDR2 SVGEGT. J lost 4 bases, V lost 7 bases, and 2 bases had no gene match. The CDR3 is 13 amino acids. DNA of the CDR3: TGTGCCAGCACGGACAGGGGAAATCAGCCCCAGCATTTT. It translates to CASTDRGNQPQHF.

This clonotype was found a few times. The chain is built from TRBV5-5 and TRBJ1-2; D remains ambiguous. This CDR3 spans 14 amino acids. Trimming shortened V by 0 bases and J by 1 base, and 7 bases separated the two germline ends. CDR1 and CDR2 from the germline V gene are SGHKS and YYEKEE (reference sequence). The CDR3 nucleotides are TGTGCCAGCAGCTTGGGTCGCCTTAACTATGGCTACACCTTC. This gives the protein CASSLGRLNYGYTF.

This clonotype was recorded at least ten times. This rearrangement joins TRBV12-3 or TRBV12-4 to TRBJ2-7, with D possibly being TRBD1 (6 bases). The CDR3 runs 13 residues. Between the trimmed V and J ends, which lost 3 bases and 6 bases, there was a span of 12 bases. Here the CDR3 reads CASSFNRESEQYF. CDR3 nucleotide sequence: TGTGCCAGCAGTTTTAACAGGGAAAGCGAGCAGTACTTC.

The chain couples TRBV6-1 to TRBJ2-3; TRBD2 matches 7 bases. The CDR3 spans 15 residues. Germline CDR1 MNHNS, CDR2 SASEGT. V dropped 0 bases and J dropped 4; count of bases not matched to a gene: 4. CDR3 in DNA: TGTGCCAGCAGTGAAGCGGGTCTAGCGGCAGATACGCAGTATTTT. Its protein product is CASSEAGLAADTQYF.

This clonotype was recorded many times. V and J are TRBV20-1 and TRBJ2-1, with 7 bases identical to TRBD1. The germline V gene has CDR1 DFQATT and CDR2 SNEGSKA (reference sequence). V was clipped by 5 bases and J by 3 bases; unmatched bases: 7. The length of the CDR3 is 14 residues. The DNA for the CDR3 is TGCAGTGCTGCGCGACAGGGAAACTACAATGAGCAGTTCTTC. Translated: CSAARQGNYNEQFF.

The CDR3 loop reads CASSQEIQETQYF. The CDR3, as DNA: TGTGCCAGCAGTCAGGAGATACAAGAGACCCAGTACTTC. The genes are TRBV6-6 and TRBJ2-5; unclear D gene. Germline lookup yields CDR1 MNHNY and CDR2 SVGAGI (reference sequence). The CDR3 contains 13 residues. Trimming removed 5 bases from V and 2 bases from J, with 9 bases in between.

The chain links TRBV9 to TRBJ2-1; D uncertain. From germline, CDR1 is SGDLS and CDR2 YYNGEE. V dropped 3 bases and J dropped 6 bases, with 19 bases sitting between them. The CDR3 sequence is 16 residues long. CDR3 sequence reads: CASSAHSWLVGNEQFF. Written as DNA, the CDR3 is TGTGCCAGCAGCGCCCATTCGTGGCTAGTAGGCAATGAGCAGTTCTTC.